The 15 T cell receptor beta chains presented below share a single source sample, sequenced in a study of T cell clones after liver transplantation. Repertoires were generated with immunoSEQ multiplex PCR, while TCRdb's copy carries only in-frame clones and drops some. Of roughly 74,000 clones listed, 80% are singletons. Sequences were derived from CD4+ T cells from blood, sampled before liver transplant. Receptor source: a human donor who received a liver transplant.

This chain joins TRBV6-4 and TRBJ2-3; either TRBD1 or TRBD2 may fit D (5 bases each). V gave up 6 bases and J gave up 4 bases, with 5 bases separating them. From germline, CDR1 is MRHNA and CDR2 SNTAGT. This CDR3 is 11 amino acids long. In nucleotides, the CDR3 is TGTGCCAGCAGGGGGGCAGATACGCAGTATTTT. Protein product: CASRGADTQYF.

The genes are TRBV10-3 and TRBJ2-3; D not certain. The CDR3 is 13 amino acids. Trimming took off 9 bases at V and 1 base at J, with 11 bases between the two ends. Germline V gene data show CDR1 as ENHRY and CDR2 as SYGVKD. CDR3 nucleotide sequence: TGTGCCATATCCGTAGCCGGCACAGATACGCAGTATTTT. Its protein product is CAISVAGTDTQYF.

This clone was detected only a few times. CDR3 in amino acids: CASSSPRVGYGYTF. CDR3 nucleotide sequence: TGTGCCAGCAGCTCGCCCAGGGTAGGCTATGGCTACACCTTC. This chain links TRBV11-2 with TRBJ1-2; possible D gene TRBD1, 5 bases. CDR1 SGHAT and CDR2 FQNNGV come from the germline V gene. V was shortened by 4 bases and J by 4 bases, with 13 bases between the two germline ends. The CDR3 contains 14 residues.

V is TRBV7-9 and J is TRBJ2-5, with TRBD1 identical over 11 bases. Germline V gives CDR1 SEHNR, CDR2 FQNEAQ (reference sequence). This CDR3 is 15 amino acids long. V shed 5 bases and J 3 bases; nucleotides not matched to a gene: 5. The CDR3 is CASSHVGQGEETQYF. CDR3 sequence (DNA): TGTGCCAGCAGCCACGTGGGACAGGGGGAAGAGACCCAGTACTTC.

The J gene is TRBJ1-2, the V gene TRBV6-5; D is ambiguous. V lost 6 bases and J lost 8, with 13 bases in between. Germline assignment: CDR1 MNHEY and CDR2 SVGAGI. The CDR3 is 12 amino acids. CDR3 amino acids: CASSSSKRGYTF. CDR3 coding DNA: TGTGCCAGCAGCTCGTCTAAGCGGGGCTACACCTTC.

The V call is TRBV28, the J call TRBJ2-7; 13 bases agree with TRBD2. J was trimmed by 6 bases and V by 6 bases; bases with no gene match: 8. Germline CDR1 is MDHEN and CDR2 is SYDVKM. The CDR3 sequence is 15 residues long. As DNA, the CDR3 is TGTGCCAGCAGCTCCGGTGGACTAGCGGGAGTCGAGCAGTACTTC. Residues: CASSSGGLAGVEQYF.

The chain recombines TRBV28 with TRBJ1-1; possible D gene TRBD1, 6 bases. CDR3 size: 16 residues. V was pared by 7 bases and J by 5 bases, with 23 bases between. CDR1 is MDHEN and CDR2 is SYDVKM in the germline V gene. CDR3 in amino acids: CASTPSRGGRQTEAFF. DNA for the CDR3: TGTGCCAGCACACCGTCTCGGGGGGGGCGTCAAACTGAAGCTTTCTTT.

This clone was counted a single time. This chain uses TRBV7-2 with TRBJ2-6; D is undetermined. Per the germline V gene, CDR1 is SGHTA and CDR2 is FQGNSA. V dropped 3 bases and J dropped 2 bases, with 5 bases sitting between them. The CDR3 totals 14 residues. This chain's CDR3 is CASSLNTGANVLTF. The CDR3, as DNA: TGTGCCAGCAGCTTGAACACTGGGGCCAACGTCCTGACTTTC.

J is TRBJ1-2 and V is TRBV18; maybe TRBD1 (6 bases). Germline assignment: CDR1 KGHSH and CDR2 LQKENI. V lost 3 bases to trimming and J lost 3 bases, with 17 bases between them. The CDR3 runs 16 residues. CDR3 DNA: TGTGCCAGCTCACCCCGACAGGCTAGTTCTGACTATGGCTACACCTTC. Translation: CASSPRQASSDYGYTF.

J is TRBJ2-1 and V is TRBV6-5; D might be TRBD1 (7 bases). Germline CDR1 is MNHEY and CDR2 is SVGAGI. The CDR3 runs to 12 residues. Trimming removed 6 bases at V and 7 bases at J, with 10 bases between. The CDR3 protein is CASSRGRNEQFF. The CDR3 nucleotides are TGTGCCAGCAGCAGGGGGAGGAATGAGCAGTTCTTC.

This sequence joins TRBV5-4 and TRBJ2-7, with 8 positions matching TRBD1. This CDR3 is built from 14 residues. Germline V gene sequence: CDR1 SGHNT, CDR2 YYREEE (reference sequence). J was trimmed by 4 bases and V by 3 bases; bases with no gene match: 6. CDR3 DNA: TGTGCCAGCAGCTCCTCGGGACAGGTGTACGAGCAGTACTTC. It encodes CASSSSGQVYEQYF. Full variable domain (missing parts from reference TRBV5-4 and TRBJ2-7): ETGVTQSPTHLIKTRGQQVTLRCSSQSGHNTVSWYQQALGQGPQFIFQYYREEENGRGNFPPRFSGLQFPNYSSELNVNALELDDSALYLCASSSSGQVYEQYFGPGTRLTVT.

This clone was observed a handful of times. The chain recombines TRBV18 with TRBJ1-1; D is possibly TRBD1 (6 bases). With 3 bases removed from V and 1 base from J, the gap between germline ends came to 12 bases. CDR3 length equals 15 residues. Germline CDR1 reads KGHSH; CDR2 reads LQKENI. The CDR3 loop is CASSPRQVKNTEAFF. CDR3 coding DNA: TGTGCCAGCTCACCTCGACAGGTCAAGAACACTGAAGCTTTCTTT.

The rearrangement links TRBV6-4 to TRBJ2-3, with a tentative D call TRBD1 (7 bases). The CDR3 covers 17 residues. Per germline, CDR1 MRHNA and CDR2 SNTAGT. V lost 5 bases to trimming and J lost 6 bases, with 24 bases between them. The chain's CDR3 is CASSTYSTGNGRDTQYF. CDR3 bases: TGTGCCAGCAGTACCTACTCGACAGGGAATGGGAGGGATACGCAGTATTTT.

This chain connects TRBV30 to TRBJ2-1, with 8 bases identical to TRBD1. The V gene's germline CDR1 is GTSNPN and CDR2 SVGIG (reference sequence). Trimming cost V 6 bases and J 2 bases; bases outside gene matches: 6. The CDR3 extends over 14 amino acids. The CDR3 here is CACHGQGPYNEQFF. The CDR3 nucleotides are TGTGCCTGTCACGGACAGGGCCCCTACAATGAGCAGTTCTTC.

The V call is TRBV29-1, the J call TRBJ1-1, with D perhaps matching TRBD1 (6 bases). The CDR3 length is 12 residues. V was shortened by 4 bases and J by 3 bases, with 9 bases between the two germline ends. In germline, CDR1 is SQVTM, CDR2 ANQGSEA. CDR3 sequence: CSVGRGDTEAFF. The CDR3 nucleotides are TGCAGCGTTGGGAGGGGGGACACTGAAGCTTTCTTT.